This TCR beta chain was identified during a study of tumor-infiltrating lymphocytes in primary liver carcinoma. At the level of the study: In every tissue type, samples returned a similar yield of roughly 3.65 to 7.5 million productive TCRbeta reads.

V dropped 5 bases and J dropped 5; count of bases not matched to a gene: 12. The germline gives CDR1 GTSNPN, CDR2 SVGIG (reference sequence). The CDR3 extends over 15 amino acids. This clonotype was seen many times. Using a constant-region primer together with ProtoScript II reverse transcriptase, TCR beta cDNA was made from about 500 ng of total RNA. Three nested multiplex PCR rounds, a slightly modified ARM-PCR method, built the TCR beta libraries. With TRBV1-TRBV30 forward primers and a C-beta reverse primer, the first two PCR rounds were run for approximately 10 cycles each. From the multiplex PCR reads, TCRdb called clonotypes with MiXCR, one entry per CDR3 protein. The sample shows 60,000 to 90,000 distinct CDR3 sequences, roughly two thirds of them seen only once. The source material, about 17-31 mg of unsorted bulk tissue, was used to co-extract RNA and DNA. Separate regions, five per tumor, were sampled. Over 80% of the cells were viable tumor cells in every tumor sample.

The sequence was collected from a middle-aged man with primary liver carcinoma and hepatitis B virus infection. This chain links TRBV30 with TRBJ2-7, with 10 positions matching TRBD1. The sample taken for sequencing was liver tumor tissue from sampling region 4. As to subset: tumor region T4, right-lateral pole. CDR3 region: CAWLGTGAHYDEQYF. The DNA for the CDR3 is TGTGCCTGGCTCGGGACAGGGGCCCATTACGACGAGCAGTACTTC.